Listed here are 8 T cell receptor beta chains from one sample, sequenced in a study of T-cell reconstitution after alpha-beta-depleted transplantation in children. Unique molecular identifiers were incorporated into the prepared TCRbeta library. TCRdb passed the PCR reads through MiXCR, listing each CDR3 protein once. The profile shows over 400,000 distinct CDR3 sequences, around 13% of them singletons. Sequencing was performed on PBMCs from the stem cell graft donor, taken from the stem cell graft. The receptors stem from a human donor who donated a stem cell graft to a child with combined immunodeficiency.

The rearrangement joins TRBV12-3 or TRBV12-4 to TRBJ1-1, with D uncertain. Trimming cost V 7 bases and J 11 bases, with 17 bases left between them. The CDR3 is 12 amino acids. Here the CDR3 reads CASTLGYVNAFF. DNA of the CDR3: TGTGCCAGCACCCTGGGTTATGTGAATGCTTTCTTT.

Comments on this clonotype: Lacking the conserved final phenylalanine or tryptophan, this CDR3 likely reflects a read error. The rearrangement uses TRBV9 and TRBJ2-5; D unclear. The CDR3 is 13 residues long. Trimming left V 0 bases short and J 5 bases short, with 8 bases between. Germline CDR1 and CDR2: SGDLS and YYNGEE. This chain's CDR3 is CASSVGLIETQYL. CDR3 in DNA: TGTGCCAGCAGCGTAGGGCTAATCGAGACCCAGTACTTG.

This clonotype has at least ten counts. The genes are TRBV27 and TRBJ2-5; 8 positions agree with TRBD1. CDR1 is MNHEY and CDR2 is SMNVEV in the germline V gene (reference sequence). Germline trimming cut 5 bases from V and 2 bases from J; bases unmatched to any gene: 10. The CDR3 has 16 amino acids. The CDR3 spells CASSPWTGMGQETQYF. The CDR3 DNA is TGTGCCAGCAGTCCCTGGACAGGGATGGGTCAAGAGACCCAGTACTTC.

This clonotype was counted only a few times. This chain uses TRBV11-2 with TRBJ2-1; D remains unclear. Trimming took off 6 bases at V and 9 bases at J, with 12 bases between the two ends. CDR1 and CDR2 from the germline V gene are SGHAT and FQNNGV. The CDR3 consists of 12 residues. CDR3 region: CASSFDLSEQFF. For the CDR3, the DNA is TGTGCCAGCAGTTTTGACCTCAGTGAGCAGTTCTTC.

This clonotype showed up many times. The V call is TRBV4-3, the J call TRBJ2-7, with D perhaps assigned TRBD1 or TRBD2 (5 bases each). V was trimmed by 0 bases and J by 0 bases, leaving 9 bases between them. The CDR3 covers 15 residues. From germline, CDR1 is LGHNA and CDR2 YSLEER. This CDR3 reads CASSQDGTSSYEQYF. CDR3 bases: TGCGCCAGCAGCCAAGATGGGACCTCCTCCTACGAGCAGTACTTC.

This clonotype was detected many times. This chain's CDR3 is CSVPTLGTGAGANVLTF. As DNA, the CDR3 is TGCAGCGTCCCTACCCTCGGAACAGGGGCTGGGGCCAACGTCCTGACTTTC. The chain links TRBV29-1 to TRBJ2-6; TRBD1 matches at 7 bases. V was pared by 6 bases and J by 2 bases, with 13 bases of the junction left unmatched. This CDR3 is built from 17 residues. Germline V CDR1 and CDR2: SQVTM, ANQGSEA.

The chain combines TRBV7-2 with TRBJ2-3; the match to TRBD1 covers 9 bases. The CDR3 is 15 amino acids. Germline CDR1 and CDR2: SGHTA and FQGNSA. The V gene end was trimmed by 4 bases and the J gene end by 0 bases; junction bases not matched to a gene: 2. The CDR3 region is CASSWDRVSTDTQYF. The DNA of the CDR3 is TGTGCCAGCAGCTGGGACAGGGTTAGCACAGATACGCAGTATTTT.

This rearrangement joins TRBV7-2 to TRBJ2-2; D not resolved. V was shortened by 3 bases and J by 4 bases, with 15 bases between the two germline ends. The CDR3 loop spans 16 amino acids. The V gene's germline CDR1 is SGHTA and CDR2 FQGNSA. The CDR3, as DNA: TGTGCCAGCAGCTTGTATATCCCAACCGGCACCGGGGAGCTGTTTTTT. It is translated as CASSLYIPTGTGELFF.